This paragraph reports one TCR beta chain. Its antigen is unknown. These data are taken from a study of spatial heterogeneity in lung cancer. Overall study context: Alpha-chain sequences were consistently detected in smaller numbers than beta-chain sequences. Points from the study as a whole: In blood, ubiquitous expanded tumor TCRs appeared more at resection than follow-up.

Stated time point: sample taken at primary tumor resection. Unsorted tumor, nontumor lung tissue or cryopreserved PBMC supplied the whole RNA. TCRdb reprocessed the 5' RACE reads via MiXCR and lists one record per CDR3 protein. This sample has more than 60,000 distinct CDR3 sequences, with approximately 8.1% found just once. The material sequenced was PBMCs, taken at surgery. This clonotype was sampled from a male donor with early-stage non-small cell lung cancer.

CDR3 in DNA: TGTGCCAGCTCACAGGACAGTTTCACAGATACGCAGTATTTT. Translation gives CASSQDSFTDTQYF. V is TRBV18 and J is TRBJ2-3; D may be TRBD1 (6 bases). Germline V gives CDR1 KGHSH, CDR2 LQKENI. CDR3 length: 14 amino acids. The V and J ends lost 4 bases and 2 bases respectively, with 10 bases between them. The full variable domain, rest sourced from reference TRBV18 and TRBJ2-3, is NAGVMQNPRHLVRRRGQEARLRCSPMKGHSHVYWYRQLPEEGLKFMVYLQKENIIDESGMPKERFSAEFPKEGPSILRIQQVVRGDSAAYFCASSQDSFTDTQYFGPGTRLTVL.